This TCR beta chain was captured by sequencing in a study of T cell repertoires in cytomegalovirus infection (dated by TCRdb to about 2019). For context, the study as a whole: Donor HLA type was relevant to the analysis, because carriage of CMV infection together with the matching HLA type was indicated by public TCR beta signatures. Overall results and qualifications from the work: In both this cohort and an independent cohort of 352 donors, the cumulative frequency of public TCR beta family members distinguished carriers of CMV infection plus the relevant HLA type. The ex vivo response was dominated by HLA-C-restricted CMV-specific TCR beta clonotypes, which also provided the single most frequent clonotype in two of eight donors.

TCRdb records Illumina HiSeq 1500 as the sequencer. The public sequencing data were trimmed at Q25 with fastp and processed into clonotypes with MiXCR by TCRdb, which kept only in-frame beta chains. Every CDR3 protein is listed once, alongside the most common genes and DNA of its rows. A total of 400,000 to 550,000 distinct CDR3 sequences appear in this sample, 11% of them only once. The top ten clones comprise more than 8.5% of the sample. Comments on this clonotype: The antigen this receptor binds is unknown. Per-base qualities were not stored, and no clone one base away is much larger.

Trimming at the junction amounts to 2 bases on V and 2 bases on J, and the germline ends lie 13 bases apart. Based on the germline V gene (reference sequence), the CDR1 and CDR2 sequences are SGHKS and YYEKEE. The cysteine opens and the phenylalanine closes a CDR3 of 15 amino acids. Only the CDR3 DNA is retained, 45 bases long and in frame from the first base. The TCR originated in a human donor in good health (CMV status not recorded). Some clones in this sample may be carry-over from other donors' samples. Sequencing was performed on PBMCs. Rearrangement joined TRBV5-5 to TRBJ1-2; TRBD1 might be the D gene, on 5 matching bases. The DNA reads as follows: TGTGCCAGCAGCTTAGGGGAGGCCCTCAACTATGGCTACACCTTC. This sequence encodes CASSLGEALNYGYTF.